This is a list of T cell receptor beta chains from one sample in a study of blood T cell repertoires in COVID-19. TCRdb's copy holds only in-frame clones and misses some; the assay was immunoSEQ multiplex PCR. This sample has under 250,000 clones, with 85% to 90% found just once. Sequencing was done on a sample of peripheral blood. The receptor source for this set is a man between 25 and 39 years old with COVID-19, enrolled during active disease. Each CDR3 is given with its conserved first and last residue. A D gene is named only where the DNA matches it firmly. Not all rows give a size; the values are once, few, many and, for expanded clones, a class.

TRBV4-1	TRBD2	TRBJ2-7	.	CASSPGGLGGSDEQYF	TGCGCCAGCAGCCCCGGGGGACTAGGAGGTTCGGACGAGCAGTACTTC
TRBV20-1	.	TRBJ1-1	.	CSASWRGSVNTEAFF	TGCAGTGCTAGTTGGCGCGGATCCGTGAACACTGAAGCTTTCTTT
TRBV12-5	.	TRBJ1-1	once	CASGLTVNTEAFF	TGTGCTAGTGGACTCACAGTGAACACTGAAGCTTTCTTT
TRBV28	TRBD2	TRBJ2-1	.	CASIRSGSNEQFF	TGTGCCAGCATCAGGAGCGGGAGCAATGAGCAGTTCTTC
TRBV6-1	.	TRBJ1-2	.	CASSEAGRVTANYGYTF	TGTGCCAGCAGTGAAGCTGGCAGGGTAACGGCTAACTATGGCTACACCTTC
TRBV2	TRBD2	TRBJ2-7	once	CASSERGSSYEQYF	TGTGCCAGCAGTGAGCGGGGGTCCTCCTACGAGCAGTACTTC
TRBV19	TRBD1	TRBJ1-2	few	CASSTPGQGAVFGGYTF	TGTGCCAGTAGTACGCCGGGACAGGGGGCGGTTTTTGGTGGCTACACCTTC
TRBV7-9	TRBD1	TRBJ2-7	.	CASTTDRTYTYEQYF	TGTGCCAGCACTACGGACAGGACATATACCTACGAGCAGTACTTC
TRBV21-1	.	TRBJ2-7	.	CASSKGPDRAYEQYF	TGTGCCAGCAGCAAAGGACCGGACAGGGCCTACGAGCAGTACTTC
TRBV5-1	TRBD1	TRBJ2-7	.	CASSHGQGHRISYEQYF	TGCGCCAGCAGCCACGGACAGGGGCACCGAATTTCCTACGAGCAGTACTTC
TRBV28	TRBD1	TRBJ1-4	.	CASSSTGVLGGEKLFF	TGTGCCAGCAGTTCAACAGGGGTGCTTGGGGGAGAAAAACTGTTTTTT
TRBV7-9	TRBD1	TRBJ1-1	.	CASSLLGRTGEAFF	TGTGCCAGCAGCCTCCTAGGGAGGACAGGGGAAGCTTTCTTT
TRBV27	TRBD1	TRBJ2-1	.	CASSKGGQVRNEQFF	TGTGCCAGCAGTAAGGGGGGACAGGTAAGGAATGAGCAGTTCTTC
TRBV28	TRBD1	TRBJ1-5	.	CASSLLQGTNQPQHF	TGTGCCAGCAGCTTGTTACAGGGGACCAATCAGCCCCAGCATTTT
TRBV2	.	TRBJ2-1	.	CASKPGHLRDYNEQFF	TGTGCCAGCAAACCGGGACACCTAAGGGATTACAATGAGCAGTTCTTC
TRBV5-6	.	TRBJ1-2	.	CASSFQGGLDYTF	TGTGCCAGCAGCTTCCAGGGAGGGTTAGACTACACCTTC
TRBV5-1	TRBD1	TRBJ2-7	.	CASSFLGSGPQGTSSYEQYF	TGCGCCAGCAGCTTCTTAGGGTCCGGACCACAGGGGACGAGCTCCTACGAGCAGTACTTC
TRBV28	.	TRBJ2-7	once	CASSLALRARYF	TGTGCCAGCAGTTTAGCCCTACGAGCGCGGTACTTC
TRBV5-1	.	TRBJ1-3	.	CASSLAYDEGNTIYF	TGCGCCAGCAGCTTGGCCTACGATGAGGGAAACACCATATATTTT
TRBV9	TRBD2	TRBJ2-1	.	CASSALGTSGGSSYNEQFF	TGTGCCAGCAGCGCCCTCGGGACTAGCGGGGGGAGCTCCTACAATGAGCAGTTCTTC
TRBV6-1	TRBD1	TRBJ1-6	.	CASSERVQGNSPLHF	TGTGCCAGCAGTGAAAGGGTACAGGGGAATTCACCCCTCCACTTT
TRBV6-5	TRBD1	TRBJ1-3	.	CASWTGSWNTIYF	TGTGCCAGCTGGACAGGGAGCTGGAACACCATATATTTT
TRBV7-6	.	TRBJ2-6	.	CASTGDSGANVLTF	TGTGCCAGCACGGGGGACAGTGGGGCCAACGTCCTGACTTTC
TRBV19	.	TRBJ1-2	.	CASSIVNEPYGYTF	TGTGCCAGTAGTATAGTAAATGAGCCGTATGGCTACACCTTC
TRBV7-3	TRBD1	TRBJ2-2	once	CASSSDRGLNTGELFF	TGTGCCAGCAGCTCCGACAGGGGGCTTAACACCGGGGAGCTGTTTTTT
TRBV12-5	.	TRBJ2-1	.	CASGLASGALTEQFF	TGTGCTAGTGGTTTGGCCTCGGGAGCGCTCACTGAGCAGTTCTTC